This T cell receptor (beta chain) was found in a study of neurological immune-mediated disorders. About the study: There were around 35 multiple sclerosis patients; 31 were relapsing-remitting and 3 were secondary progressive.

The CDR3 consists of 15 residues. V lost 3 bases to trimming and J lost 5 bases; unmatched junction nucleotides: 3. Germline CDR1 and CDR2: SGHVS and FQNEAQ. This clonotype was seen repeatedly, ten times or more. Its antigen is unknown. Study-wide results and caveats: None of the CDR3 amino acid sequences in expanded clones turned up in more than one subject, which points to private repertoires in all groups.

The authors obtained over 180 million TCR-beta sequences from 15-18 subjects per sequencing run. In TCRdb, the 5' RACE reads were re-called with MiXCR into one record per CDR3 protein. The sample lists 50,000 to 65,000 distinct CDR3 sequences; around 3.6% were seen once. Source material was 2 million unsorted PBMCs, stored at -80 °C in RNAlater. Input material: PBMCs. This rearrangement joins TRBV7-8 to TRBJ2-2; 10 positions match TRBD2. This TCR was sampled from a man aged 30 to 45 with multiple sclerosis. This CDR3 is CASSFSGRDTGELFF. In nucleotides, the CDR3 is TGTGCCAGCAGCTTCAGCGGGAGGGATACCGGGGAGCTGTTTTTT.